This is a list of T cell receptor beta chains from one sample in a study of technical replicates of blood from a handful of donors. TCRdb's copy holds only in-frame clones and misses some; the assay was immunoSEQ multiplex PCR. The table has around 90,000 clones, roughly 94% seen once. The specimen was T cells isolated from PBMCs. All receptors come from a human donor in good health. CDR3s include the opening cysteine and the closing phenylalanine or tryptophan. A D gene is named only where the DNA matches it firmly. Expanded clones are given a class, and other clones once, few, many or no size at all.

d_call	v_call	j_call	clone_size	cdr3_aa	cdr3_nt
TRBD1	TRBV4-2	TRBJ1-2	NA	CASSLRSGTGGNQPYGYTF	TGTGCCAGCAGCCTCAGGTCCGGGACAGGGGGCAATCAACCCTATGGCTACACCTTC
NA	TRBV10-3	TRBJ2-5	NA	CAIRGRPQETQYF	TGTGCCATCAGGGGGCGGCCCCAAGAGACCCAGTACTTC
TRBD1	TRBV11-3	TRBJ2-7	NA	CASRQGAGEQYF	TGTGCCAGTAGACAGGGGGCCGGGGAGCAGTACTTC
TRBD1	TRBV6-5	TRBJ2-1	NA	CASSRDRGYNEQFF	TGTGCCAGCAGTCGGGACAGGGGATACAATGAGCAGTTCTTC
TRBD2	TRBV19	TRBJ2-3	NA	CASSTRGTSATWSTDTQYF	TGTGCCAGTAGTACGCGGGGGACTAGCGCAACCTGGAGCACAGATACGCAGTATTTT
NA	TRBV19	TRBJ1-1	NA	CASSILPRQANTEAFF	TGTGCCAGTAGTATATTACCTCGACAGGCGAACACTGAAGCTTTCTTT
TRBD1	TRBV7-3	TRBJ2-1	NA	CASSLQGANNEQFF	TGTGCCAGCAGCCTACAGGGGGCCAACAATGAGCAGTTCTTC
TRBD2	TRBV10-2	TRBJ2-7	NA	CASSPGTSVYEQYF	TGCGCCAGCAGCCCCGGGACTAGCGTATACGAGCAGTACTTC
NA	TRBV6-6	TRBJ2-3	NA	CASSYSPGASTDTQYF	TGTGCCAGCAGTTACTCGCCAGGGGCCAGCACAGATACGCAGTATTTT
NA	TRBV15	TRBJ2-7	NA	CATSRGESYEQYF	TGTGCCACCAGCAGAGGAGAGTCCTACGAGCAGTACTTC
TRBD2	TRBV5-1	TRBJ2-1	NA	CASSMTSVAEQFF	TGCGCCAGCAGCATGACTAGCGTGGCTGAGCAGTTCTTC
NA	TRBV19	TRBJ2-5	once	CASSLSGKETQYF	TGTGCCAGTAGTCTCTCAGGGAAGGAGACCCAGTACTTC
TRBD1	TRBV5-1	TRBJ2-7	NA	CASSFGTVLLGEQYF	TGCGCCAGCAGCTTCGGGACAGTCCTCTTAGGCGAGCAGTACTTC
TRBD2	TRBV28	TRBJ2-1	NA	CASTVGLAGAHVYNEQFF	TGTGCCAGCACTGTGGGATTAGCGGGAGCCCACGTCTACAATGAGCAGTTCTTC
NA	TRBV10-3	TRBJ1-1	NA	CAISGLVGVTEAFF	TGTGCCATCAGCGGACTAGTCGGTGTCACTGAAGCTTTCTTT
NA	TRBV6-5	TRBJ2-7	NA	CASSYPSSGKYEQYF	TGTGCCAGCAGCTACCCCTCGTCCGGGAAATACGAGCAGTACTTC
TRBD2	TRBV29-1	TRBJ2-7	NA	CSVEEAGDYEQYF	TGCAGCGTTGAAGAAGCGGGAGATTACGAGCAGTACTTC
NA	TRBV6-6	TRBJ2-5	NA	CASSYGAGETQYF	TGTGCCAGCAGTTACGGGGCAGGGGAGACCCAGTACTTC
TRBD2	TRBV7-6	TRBJ2-4	NA	CASSLLLATNLSNLAKNIQYF	TGTGCCAGCAGCTTATTACTAGCGACCAACCTCTCTAATTTAGCCAAAAACATTCAGTACTTC
TRBD1	TRBV2	TRBJ2-7	NA	CAIRDRTYEQYF	TGTGCCATCCGGGACAGAACCTACGAGCAGTACTTC
TRBD1	TRBV28	TRBJ1-2	NA	CASQRVGQVSYGYTF	TGTGCCAGCCAGCGCGTAGGACAGGTCAGCTATGGCTACACCTTC
TRBD2	TRBV19	TRBJ2-7	NA	CASTMGEGYEQYF	TGTGCCAGTACCATGGGGGAGGGGTACGAGCAGTACTTC
TRBD1	TRBV7-9	TRBJ2-5	NA	CASSTTGSETQYF	TGTGCCAGCAGCACGACAGGGTCAGAGACCCAGTACTTC
TRBD1	TRBV19	TRBJ2-7	NA	CASSIDRTGYSYEQYF	TGTGCCAGTAGTATAGATCGGACAGGCTACTCCTACGAGCAGTACTTC
TRBD1	TRBV7-4	TRBJ2-7	NA	CASVRGPSYEQYF	TGTGCCAGCGTAAGGGGGCCCTCCTACGAGCAGTACTTC
NA	TRBV30	TRBJ1-5	NA	CAWSVSTGNQPQHF	TGTGCCTGGAGTGTAAGTACTGGCAATCAGCCCCAGCATTTT
TRBD1	TRBV5-1	TRBJ2-1	NA	CASSPHWNQGAYNEQFF	TGCGCCAGCAGCCCCCACTGGAACCAGGGGGCCTACAATGAGCAGTTCTTC
NA	TRBV6-5	TRBJ2-2	NA	CASKASEVGGELFF	TGTGCCAGCAAGGCCAGCGAAGTGGGCGGGGAGCTGTTTTTT
NA	TRBV11-2	TRBJ1-2	NA	CASSLDRAGGRFDF	TGTGCCAGCAGCTTAGACCGGGCCGGAGGGCGGTTCGACTTC
NA	TRBV2	TRBJ2-1	NA	CASSTSGTHHNEQFF	TGTGCCAGCAGTACTTCCGGGACACATCACAATGAGCAGTTCTTC
NA	TRBV29-1	TRBJ2-5	NA	CSVEDRGTANTQYF	TGCAGCGTTGAAGATCGGGGGACAGCGAACACCCAGTACTTC
TRBD1	TRBV5-8	TRBJ2-5	NA	CASSFGDRAAQETQYF	TGTGCCAGCAGCTTTGGGGACAGGGCTGCCCAAGAGACCCAGTACTTC